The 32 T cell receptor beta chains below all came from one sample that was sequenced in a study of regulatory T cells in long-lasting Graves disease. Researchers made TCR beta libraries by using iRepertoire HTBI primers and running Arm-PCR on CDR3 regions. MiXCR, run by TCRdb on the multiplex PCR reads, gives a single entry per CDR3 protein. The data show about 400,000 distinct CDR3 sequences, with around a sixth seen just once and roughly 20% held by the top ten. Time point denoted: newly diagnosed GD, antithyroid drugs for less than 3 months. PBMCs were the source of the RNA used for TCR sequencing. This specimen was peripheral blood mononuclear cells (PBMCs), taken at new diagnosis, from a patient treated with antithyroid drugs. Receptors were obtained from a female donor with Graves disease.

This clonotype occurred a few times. The CDR3 is CSASPGTGRKLQPQHF. In nucleotides, the CDR3 is TGCAGTGCTAGTCCCGGGACAGGGAGGAAGTTACAGCCCCAGCATTTT. The chain is built from TRBV20-1 and TRBJ1-5, with TRBD1 identical over 9 bases. This CDR3 has 16 amino acids. V was pared by 3 bases and J by 7 bases, with 13 bases of the junction left unmatched. Germline V gives CDR1 DFQATT, CDR2 SNEGSKA (reference sequence).

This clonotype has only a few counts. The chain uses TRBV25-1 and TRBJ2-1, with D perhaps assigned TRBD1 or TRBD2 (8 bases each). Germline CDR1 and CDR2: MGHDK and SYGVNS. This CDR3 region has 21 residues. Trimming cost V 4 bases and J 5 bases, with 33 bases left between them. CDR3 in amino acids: CASSVMGRTGPTREGHNEQFF. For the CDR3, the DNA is TGTGCCAGCAGTGTCATGGGAAGGACAGGGCCCACCCGGGAGGGCCACAATGAGCAGTTCTTC.

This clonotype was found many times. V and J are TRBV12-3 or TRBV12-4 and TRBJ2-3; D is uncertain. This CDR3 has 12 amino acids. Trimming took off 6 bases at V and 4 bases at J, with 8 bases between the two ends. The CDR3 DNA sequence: TGTGCCAGCAGCACTGAATCAGATACGCAGTATTTT. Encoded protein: CASSTESDTQYF.

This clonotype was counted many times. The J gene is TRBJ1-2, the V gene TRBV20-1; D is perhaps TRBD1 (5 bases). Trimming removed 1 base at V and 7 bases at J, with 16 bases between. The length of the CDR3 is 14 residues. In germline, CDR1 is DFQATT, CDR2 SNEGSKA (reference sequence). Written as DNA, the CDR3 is TGCAGTGCTAGAGTCCCAGGGATTATAGGTGGCTACACCTTC. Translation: CSARVPGIIGGYTF.

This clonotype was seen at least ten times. The CDR3 is CASSYGQGGGWLFF. CDR3 coding DNA: TGTGCCAGCAGTTACGGACAGGGAGGGGGTTGGTTGTTTTTT. The chain uses TRBV6-5 and TRBJ1-4; 8 positions match TRBD1. The germline CDR1 and CDR2 sequences are MNHEY and SVGAGI. The J segment lost 15 bases and the V segment lost 2 bases, leaving 11 bases of the junction unmatched. CDR3 length equals 14 residues.

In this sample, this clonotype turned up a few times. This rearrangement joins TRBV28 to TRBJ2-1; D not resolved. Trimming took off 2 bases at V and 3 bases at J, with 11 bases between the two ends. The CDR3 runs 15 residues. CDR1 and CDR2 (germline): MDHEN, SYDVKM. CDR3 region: CASSLVTRGYNEQFF. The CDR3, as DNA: TGTGCCAGCAGTTTAGTTACGCGAGGCTACAATGAGCAGTTCTTC. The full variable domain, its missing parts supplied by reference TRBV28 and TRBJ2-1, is DVKVTQSSRYLVKRTGEKVFLECVQDMDHENMFWYRQDPGLGLRLIYFSYDVKMKEKGDIPEGYSVSREKKERFSLILESASTNQTSMYLCASSLVTRGYNEQFFGPGTRLTVL.

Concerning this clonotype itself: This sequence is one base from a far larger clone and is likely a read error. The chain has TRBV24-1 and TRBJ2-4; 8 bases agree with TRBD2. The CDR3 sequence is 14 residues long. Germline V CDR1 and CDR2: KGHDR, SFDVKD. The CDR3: CATSAFREGNEEFF. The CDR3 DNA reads TGTGCCACCAGTGCTTTTCGGGAGGGAAATGAGGAGTTCTTC.

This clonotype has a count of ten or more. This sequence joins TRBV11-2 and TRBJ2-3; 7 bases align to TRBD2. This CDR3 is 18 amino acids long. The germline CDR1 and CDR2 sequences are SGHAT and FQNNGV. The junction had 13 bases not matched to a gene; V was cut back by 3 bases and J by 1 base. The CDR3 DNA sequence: TGTGCCAGCAGCTTTACCCCGTACAGGACTAGGGGCACAGATACGCAGTATTTT. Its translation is CASSFTPYRTRGTDTQYF.

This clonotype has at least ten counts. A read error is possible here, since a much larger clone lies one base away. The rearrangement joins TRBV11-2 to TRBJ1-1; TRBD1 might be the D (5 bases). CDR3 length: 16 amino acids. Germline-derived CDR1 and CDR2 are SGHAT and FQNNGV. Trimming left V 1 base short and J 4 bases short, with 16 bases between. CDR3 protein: CASSLVGGWGGTEAFF. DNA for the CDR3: TGTGCCAGCAGCTTAGTAGGAGGATGGGGGGGCACTGAAGCTTTCTTT.

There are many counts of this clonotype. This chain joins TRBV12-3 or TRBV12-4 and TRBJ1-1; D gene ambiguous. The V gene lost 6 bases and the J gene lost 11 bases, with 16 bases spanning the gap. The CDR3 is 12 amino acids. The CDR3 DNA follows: TGTGCCAGCAGCCCTGGACTAGAGAGGGCTTTCTTT. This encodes CASSPGLERAFF.

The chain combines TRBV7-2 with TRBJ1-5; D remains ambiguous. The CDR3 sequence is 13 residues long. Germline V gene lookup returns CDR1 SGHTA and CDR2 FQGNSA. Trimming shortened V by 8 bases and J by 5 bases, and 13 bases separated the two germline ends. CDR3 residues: CASCRDADQPQHF. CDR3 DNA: TGTGCCAGCTGTAGGGATGCGGATCAGCCCCAGCATTTT.

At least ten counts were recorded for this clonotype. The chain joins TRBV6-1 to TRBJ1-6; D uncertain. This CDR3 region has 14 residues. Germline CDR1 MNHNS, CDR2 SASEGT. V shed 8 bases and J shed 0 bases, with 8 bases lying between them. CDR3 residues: CASATRSYNSPLHF. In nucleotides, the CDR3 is TGTGCCAGCGCAACCCGCTCCTATAATTCACCCCTCCACTTT.

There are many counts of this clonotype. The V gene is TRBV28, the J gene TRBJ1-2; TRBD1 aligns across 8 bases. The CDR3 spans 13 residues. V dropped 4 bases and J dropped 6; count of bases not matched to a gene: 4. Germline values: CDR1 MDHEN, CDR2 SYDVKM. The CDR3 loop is CASSSRTGNGYTF. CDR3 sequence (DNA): TGTGCCAGCAGTTCCCGGACAGGGAATGGCTACACCTTC.

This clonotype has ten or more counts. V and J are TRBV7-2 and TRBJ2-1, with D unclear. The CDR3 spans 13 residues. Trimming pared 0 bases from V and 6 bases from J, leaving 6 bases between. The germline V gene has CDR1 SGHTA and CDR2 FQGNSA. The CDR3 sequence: CASSLAQINEQFF. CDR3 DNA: TGTGCCAGCAGCTTAGCTCAAATCAATGAGCAGTTCTTC.

The CDR3 DNA follows: TGTGCCAGCACAAGTATTTCGGGAGGTGTTTCCTACGAGCAGTACTTC. Encoded protein: CASTSISGGVSYEQYF. The chain carries TRBV2 and TRBJ2-3; 7 nucleotides agree with TRBD2. The J call may be incorrect, as the DNA end agrees better with TRBJ2-7. CDR1 is SNHLY, CDR2 FYNNEI, per germline. The CDR3 has 16 residues.

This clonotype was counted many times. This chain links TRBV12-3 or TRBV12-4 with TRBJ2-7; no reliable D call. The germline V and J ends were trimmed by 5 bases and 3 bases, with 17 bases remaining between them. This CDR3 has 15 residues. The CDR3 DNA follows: TGTGCCAGCAGTCAGGACGCGGTTAATTTCTACGAGCAGTACTTC. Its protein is CASSQDAVNFYEQYF.

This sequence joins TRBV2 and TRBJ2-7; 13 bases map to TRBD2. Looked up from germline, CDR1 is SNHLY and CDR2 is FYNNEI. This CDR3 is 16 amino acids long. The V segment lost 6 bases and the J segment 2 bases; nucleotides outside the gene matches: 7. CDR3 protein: CASRGTSGNRPYEQYF. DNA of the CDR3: TGTGCCAGCAGGGGGACTAGCGGGAACAGGCCCTACGAGCAGTACTTC.

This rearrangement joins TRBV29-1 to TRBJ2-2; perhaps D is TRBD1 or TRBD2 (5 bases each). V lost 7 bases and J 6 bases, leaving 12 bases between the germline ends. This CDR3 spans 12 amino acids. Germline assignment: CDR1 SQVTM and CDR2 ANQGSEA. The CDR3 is CSAFRGPGELFF. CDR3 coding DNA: TGCAGCGCCTTCCGGGGACCCGGGGAGCTGTTTTTT.

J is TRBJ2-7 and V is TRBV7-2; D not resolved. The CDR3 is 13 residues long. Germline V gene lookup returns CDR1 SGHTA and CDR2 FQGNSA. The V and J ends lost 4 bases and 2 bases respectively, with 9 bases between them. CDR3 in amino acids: CASSSSHAYEQYF. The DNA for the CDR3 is TGTGCCAGCAGCTCGAGTCATGCCTACGAGCAGTACTTC.

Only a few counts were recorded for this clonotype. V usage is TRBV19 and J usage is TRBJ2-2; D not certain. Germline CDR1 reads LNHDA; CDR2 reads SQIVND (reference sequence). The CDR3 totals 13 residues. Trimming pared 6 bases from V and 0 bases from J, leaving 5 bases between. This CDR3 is CASRNANTGELFF. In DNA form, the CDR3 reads TGTGCCAGTAGAAACGCGAACACCGGGGAGCTGTTTTTT.

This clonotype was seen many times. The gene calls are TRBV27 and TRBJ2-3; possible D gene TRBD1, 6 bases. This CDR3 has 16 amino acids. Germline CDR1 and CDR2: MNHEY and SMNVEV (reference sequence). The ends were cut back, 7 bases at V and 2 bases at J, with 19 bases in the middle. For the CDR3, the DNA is TGTGCCAGCACCCCCGGTCCAGGGGTGATCACAGATACGCAGTATTTT. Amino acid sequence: CASTPGPGVITDTQYF.

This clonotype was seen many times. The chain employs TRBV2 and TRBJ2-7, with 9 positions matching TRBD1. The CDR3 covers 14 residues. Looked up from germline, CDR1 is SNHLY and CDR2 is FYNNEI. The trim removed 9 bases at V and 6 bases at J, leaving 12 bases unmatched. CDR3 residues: CASVSGTGTGEQYF. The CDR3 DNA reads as TGTGCCAGTGTTTCCGGGACAGGGACTGGCGAGCAGTACTTC.

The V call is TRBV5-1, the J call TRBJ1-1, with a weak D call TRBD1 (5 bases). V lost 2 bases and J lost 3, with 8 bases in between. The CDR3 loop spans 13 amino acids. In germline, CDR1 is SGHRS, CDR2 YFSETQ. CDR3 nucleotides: TGCGCCAGCAGCTTTAGGGGTCACACTGAAGCTTTCTTT. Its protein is CASSFRGHTEAFF.

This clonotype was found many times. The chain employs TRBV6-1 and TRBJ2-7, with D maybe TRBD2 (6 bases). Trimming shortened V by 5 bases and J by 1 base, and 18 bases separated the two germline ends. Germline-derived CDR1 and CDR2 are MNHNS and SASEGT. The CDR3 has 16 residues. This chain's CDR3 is CASSPGGPALSYEQYF. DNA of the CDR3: TGTGCCAGCAGTCCCGGGGGACCAGCGCTATCCTACGAGCAGTACTTC.

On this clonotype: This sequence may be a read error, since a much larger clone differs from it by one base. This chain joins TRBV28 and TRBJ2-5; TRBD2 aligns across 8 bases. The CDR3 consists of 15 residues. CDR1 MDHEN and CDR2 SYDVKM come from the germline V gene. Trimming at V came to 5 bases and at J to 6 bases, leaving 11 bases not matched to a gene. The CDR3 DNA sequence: TGTGCCAGCAGTCGTCCATCGGGGGGGGTGAAGACCCAGTACTTC. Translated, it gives CASSRPSGGVKTQYF.

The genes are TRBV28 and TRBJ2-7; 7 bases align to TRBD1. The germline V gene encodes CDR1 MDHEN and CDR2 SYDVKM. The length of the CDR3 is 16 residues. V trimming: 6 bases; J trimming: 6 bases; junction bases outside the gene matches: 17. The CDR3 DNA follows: TGTGCCAGCAGCCCGGAAGGTTTGGGACAGCATGGCGAGCAGTACTTC. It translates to CASSPEGLGQHGEQYF.

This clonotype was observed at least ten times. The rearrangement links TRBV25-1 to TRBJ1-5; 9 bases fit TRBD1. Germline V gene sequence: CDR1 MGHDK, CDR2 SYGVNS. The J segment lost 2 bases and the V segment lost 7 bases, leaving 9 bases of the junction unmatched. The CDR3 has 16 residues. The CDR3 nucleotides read TGTGCCAGCACCAGACAGGGGGGTCCGGGCAATCAGCCCCAGCATTTT. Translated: CASTRQGGPGNQPQHF.

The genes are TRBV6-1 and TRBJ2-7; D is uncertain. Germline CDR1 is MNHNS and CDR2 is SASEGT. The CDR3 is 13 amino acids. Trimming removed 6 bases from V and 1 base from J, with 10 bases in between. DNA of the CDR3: TGTGCCAGCAGCAAACCCTTATCCTACGAGCAGTACTTC. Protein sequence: CASSKPLSYEQYF.

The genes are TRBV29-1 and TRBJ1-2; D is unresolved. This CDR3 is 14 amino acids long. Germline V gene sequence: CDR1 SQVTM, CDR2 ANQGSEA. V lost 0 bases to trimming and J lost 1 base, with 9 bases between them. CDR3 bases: TGCAGCGTTGAAGACAGCCAAATTAACTATGGCTACACCTTC. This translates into CSVEDSQINYGYTF.

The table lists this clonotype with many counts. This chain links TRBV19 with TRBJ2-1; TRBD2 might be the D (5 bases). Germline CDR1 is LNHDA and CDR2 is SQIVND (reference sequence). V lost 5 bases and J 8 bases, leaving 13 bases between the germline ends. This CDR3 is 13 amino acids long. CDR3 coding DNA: TGTGCCAGTAGTTGGTTAACGGGGTATGAGCAGTTCTTC. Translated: CASSWLTGYEQFF.

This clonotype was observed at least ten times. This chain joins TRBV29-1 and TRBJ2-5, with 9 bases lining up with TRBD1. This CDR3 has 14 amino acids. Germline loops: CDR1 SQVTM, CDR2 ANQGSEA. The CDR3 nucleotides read TGCAGTCATAAATCACCGACAGGGGGAGAGACCCAGTACTTC. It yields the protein CSHKSPTGGETQYF.

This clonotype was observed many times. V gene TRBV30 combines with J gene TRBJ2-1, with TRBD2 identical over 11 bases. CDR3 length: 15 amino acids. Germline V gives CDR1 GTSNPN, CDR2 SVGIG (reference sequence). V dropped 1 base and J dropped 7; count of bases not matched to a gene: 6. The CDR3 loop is CAWSAGLADVNEQFF. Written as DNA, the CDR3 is TGTGCCTGGAGTGCGGGACTAGCGGATGTAAATGAGCAGTTCTTC.